This TCR beta chain was captured by sequencing in a study of blood T cell repertoires in COVID-19. Study-level background: Samples representing acute and convalescent COVID-19 were sourced from the United States, Italy and Spain. From T cells, B-cell-depleted T cells, or PBMCs came the material, which was cDNA or gDNA.

In its sample, this clone was seen a few times. V gave up 2 bases and J gave up 10 bases, with 14 bases separating them. The CDR3 covers 13 residues. The germline gives CDR1 SGHAT, CDR2 FQNNGV. Original data processing: Amplification of reference gene primers provided the estimated nucleated cell counts. Assay used: immunoSEQ multiplex PCR; TCRdb lists only in-frame clones, some missing. Clone size and the V and J calls come from that table; the DNA yielded D and trimming. The sample has about 310,000 clones, roughly 87% seen once; the top ten hold roughly 2.3%. Sequenced sample: peripheral blood. The chain joins TRBV11-2 to TRBJ1-1; D gene uncertain. This TCR was recovered from a man aged 18 to 30 with active or convalescent COVID-19. CDR3 sequence: CASSLIDAVIAFF. For the CDR3, the DNA is TGTGCCAGCAGCTTAATCGACGCGGTCATAGCTTTCTTT.